Below, 9 T cell receptor beta chains from the same sample are listed, as sequenced in a study of cytomegalovirus exposure and HLA in healthy donors. Data came from immunoSEQ multiplex PCR; TCRdb stores just in-frame clones and leaves some out. The sample lists tens of thousands of clones, 84% seen once, with about 12% in the top ten. The material sequenced was PBMCs. These receptors originate from a woman aged 18-35 years in good health and CMV-seropositive.

This sequence joins TRBV6-5 and TRBJ1-5; 9 positions match TRBD1. The CDR3 is 14 amino acids. The ends lost 6 bases at V and 4 bases at J; junction bases unmatched: 4. Looked up from germline, CDR1 is MNHEY and CDR2 is SVGAGI. The CDR3 DNA reads TGTGCCAGCAGGGGGGGGACAGGGAATCAGCCCCAGCATTTT. Protein sequence: CASRGGTGNQPQHF.

This clone has just a few counts. The rearrangement joins TRBV6-5 to TRBJ1-1; unclear D gene. V was cut by 4 bases and J by 1 base, with 10 bases left in between. CDR3 length equals 14 residues. Looked up from germline, CDR1 is MNHEY and CDR2 is SVGAGI. This CDR3 is CASSWHRQNTEAFF. The CDR3, as DNA: TGTGCCAGCAGTTGGCATCGACAGAACACTGAAGCTTTCTTT.

The chain recombines TRBV7-9 with TRBJ2-1; 7 nucleotides agree with TRBD1. V trimming: 5 bases; J trimming: 3 bases; junction bases outside the gene matches: 10. The germline V gene encodes CDR1 SEHNR and CDR2 FQNEAQ (reference sequence). The CDR3 spans 16 residues. The CDR3 nucleotides are TGTGCCAGCAGCCACAGGGGTCGCTTGGGCTACAATGAGCAGTTCTTC. Its protein product is CASSHRGRLGYNEQFF.

The chain combines TRBV28 with TRBJ2-2; 9 bases map to TRBD1. Per the germline V gene, CDR1 is MDHEN and CDR2 is SYDVKM. Trimming at V came to 4 bases and at J to 5 bases, leaving 5 bases not matched to a gene. The CDR3 sequence is 15 residues long. The CDR3 DNA reads TGTGCCAGCAGTTCCCCGGGACAGGGAACCGGGGAGCTGTTTTTT. Encoded protein: CASSSPGQGTGELFF.

The chain employs TRBV28 and TRBJ1-4, with TRBD1 matching 9 bases. The CDR3 length is 14 residues. Germline-derived CDR1 and CDR2 are MDHEN and SYDVKM. The V gene end was trimmed by 6 bases and the J gene end by 6 bases; junction bases not matched to a gene: 5. The CDR3 DNA is TGTGCCAGCAGGGGACAGGGATGGGATGAAAAACTGTTTTTT. Translated: CASRGQGWDEKLFF.

This sequence joins TRBV25-1 and TRBJ1-2; D unclear. The CDR3 has 13 amino acids. Per the germline V gene, CDR1 is MGHDK and CDR2 is SYGVNS. V lost 0 bases, J lost 5 bases, and 7 bases lay in between. CDR3 loop: CASSEYTRYGYTF. CDR3 sequence (DNA): TGTGCCAGCAGTGAATATACGCGATATGGCTACACCTTC.

The V gene is TRBV5-6, the J gene TRBJ2-5, with a tentative D call TRBD2 (6 bases). V was pared by 4 bases and J by 5 bases, with 12 bases between. CDR1 is SGHDT, CDR2 YYEEEE, per germline. The CDR3 is 13 amino acids. CDR3 sequence (DNA): TGTGCCAGCAGCGCTGGGGGGTGGGAGACCCAGTACTTC. Encoded protein: CASSAGGWETQYF.

This clone was counted a single time. The CDR3: CAISDWRGPGGNTIYF. In DNA form, the CDR3 reads TGTGCCATCAGTGACTGGAGGGGGCCGGGGGGAAACACCATATATTTT. The chain links TRBV10-3 to TRBJ1-3, with 7 bases matching TRBD1. The CDR3 extends over 16 amino acids. Losses at the gene ends were 3 bases for V and 4 bases for J; bases not matched to a gene: 9. Germline values: CDR1 ENHRY, CDR2 SYGVKD.

This chain joins TRBV7-9 and TRBJ2-7; 7 bases map to TRBD1. J lost 3 bases, V lost 5 bases, and 4 bases had no gene match. The CDR3 is made up of 13 amino acids. Germline V CDR1 and CDR2: SEHNR, FQNEAQ (reference sequence). The CDR3 bases are TGTGCCAGCAGCAAGGGACAGTACTACGAGCAGTACTTC. Its translation is CASSKGQYYEQYF.